These 30 T cell receptor beta chains were all obtained from the same sample, sequenced in a study of cytomegalovirus exposure and HLA in healthy donors (dated by TCRdb to about 2017). Library generation was performed with the immunoSEQ multiplex PCR assay. The multiplex PCR relied on a mix of 60 forward primers for TCR Vbeta segments and 13 reverse primers for TCR Jbeta segments. As stored in TCRdb, this immuneACCESS dataset retains in-frame rearrangements with V and J assigned. A fraction of the clones does not appear; measured against another copy, unresolved V genes explain less than half of the discrepancy, and the remainder lacks a known reason. The sample table lists 100,000 to 150,000 clones, about two thirds of them with a count of one. The top ten hold roughly 2.7% of the sample. Source material: PBMCs. Every receptor here comes from a woman aged 55 to 70 in good health and CMV-seropositive.

This chain connects TRBV2 to TRBJ2-7; 8 bases are a match to TRBD2. CDR1 and CDR2 from the germline V gene are SNHLY and FYNNEI. The trim removed 6 bases at V and 12 bases at J, leaving 16 bases unmatched. This CDR3 contains 14 residues. The CDR3 spells CASSPRPLSGDLYF. The CDR3 DNA follows: TGTGCCAGCAGCCCGAGGCCGCTTAGCGGGGATCTGTACTTC.

In this sample, this clone turned up a few times. The junction departs from the called germline gene at one end, perhaps through a read error. At the DNA level, this CDR3 is encoded by other sequences in the same sample as well. This chain links TRBV19 with TRBJ2-3, with TRBD2 identical over 9 bases. The CDR3 totals 15 residues. CDR1 and CDR2 (germline): LNHDA, SQIVND (reference sequence). The CDR3 loop reads CATRKRGATTDTQYF. DNA for the CDR3: TGTGCCACCCGGAAGCGGGGGGCCACCACAGATACGCAGTACTTT.

The chain has TRBV2 and TRBJ1-2, with D perhaps TRBD1 (6 bases). This CDR3 region has 13 residues. Trimming removed 6 bases at V and 4 bases at J, with 12 bases between. Germline V CDR1 and CDR2: SNHLY, FYNNEI. The CDR3 here is CASRAGVSYGYTF. The CDR3 DNA is TGTGCCAGCAGGGCAGGGGTTAGCTATGGCTACACCTTC.

Only a few counts were recorded for this clone. V gene TRBV15 combines with J gene TRBJ2-7; possible D gene TRBD2, 5 bases. The CDR3 extends over 13 amino acids. Looked up from germline, CDR1 is LNHNV and CDR2 is YYDKDF (reference sequence). V shed 3 bases and J shed 4 bases, with 10 bases lying between them. The CDR3 coding sequence is TGTGCCACCAGCAGTGCACGAGGGTACGAGCAGTACTTC. Amino acids: CATSSARGYEQYF.

J is TRBJ1-5 and V is TRBV19; unclear D gene. The ends were cut back, 5 bases at V and 2 bases at J, with 13 bases in the middle. CDR1 and CDR2 from the germline V gene are LNHDA and SQIVND (reference sequence). This CDR3 comprises 15 residues. CDR3 amino acids: CASSHYGEGNQPQHF. The CDR3 coding sequence is TGTGCCAGTAGTCACTATGGGGAGGGCAATCAGCCCCAGCATTTT.

The CDR3 reads CSVTTSGGLSTDTQYF. The DNA of the CDR3 is TGCAGCGTTACGACTAGCGGGGGGCTTAGCACAGATACGCAGTATTTT. The V and J genes are TRBV29-1 and TRBJ2-3; 13 positions match TRBD2. Trimming removed 5 bases from V and 0 bases from J; junction bases left unmatched: 5. The germline V gene has CDR1 SQVTM and CDR2 ANQGSEA. The CDR3 totals 16 residues.

This clone was found a few times. The V call is TRBV29-1, the J call TRBJ2-3; 14 bases match TRBD2. The germline gives CDR1 SQVTM, CDR2 ANQGSEA. The J segment lost 5 bases and the V segment lost 2 bases, leaving 3 bases of the junction unmatched. This CDR3 comprises 15 residues. CDR3 loop: CSVERTSGGIDTQYF. The CDR3 nucleotides read TGCAGCGTTGAAAGGACTAGCGGGGGGATAGATACGCAGTATTTT.

The chain couples TRBV19 to TRBJ2-2; perhaps TRBD1 as D (5 bases). There are 15 residues in the CDR3. V lost 0 bases and J 1 base, leaving 6 bases between the germline ends. The germline CDR1 and CDR2 sequences are LNHDA and SQIVND (reference sequence). CDR3 protein: CASSIEGRNTGELFF. DNA for the CDR3: TGTGCCAGTAGTATAGAGGGGCGGAACACCGGGGAGCTGTTTTTT. Full variable domain (outside the CDR3, taken from reference TRBV19 and TRBJ2-2): DGGITQSPKYLFRKEGQNVTLSCEQNLNHDAMYWYRQDPGQGLRLIYYSQIVNDFQKGDIAEGYSVSREKKESFPLTVTSAQKNPTAFYLCASSIEGRNTGELFFGEGSRLTVL.

The chain joins TRBV29-1 to TRBJ1-1; possible D gene TRBD1, 6 bases. V lost 6 bases, J lost 4 bases, and 15 bases lay in between. The CDR3 length is 13 residues. The germline V gene has CDR1 SQVTM and CDR2 ANQGSEA. As DNA, the CDR3 is TGCAGCGTCGCCGGGGGCGGGGGCACTGAAGCTTTCTTT. Amino acids: CSVAGGGGTEAFF.

The J gene is TRBJ2-3, the V gene TRBV19; D may be TRBD2 (5 bases). Per germline, CDR1 LNHDA and CDR2 SQIVND (reference sequence). The CDR3 is made up of 13 amino acids. The V and J ends lost 5 bases and 6 bases respectively, with 12 bases between them. The CDR3 protein is CASSQRSGDTQYF. The CDR3 DNA reads TGTGCCAGTAGTCAGCGGTCCGGCGATACGCAGTATTTT.

The chain carries TRBV19 and TRBJ2-5, with TRBD1 as a possible D gene (5 bases). This CDR3 is 16 amino acids long. Germline CDR1 LNHDA, CDR2 SQIVND (reference sequence). V was clipped by 4 bases and J by 3 bases, with 18 bases between them. CDR3 residues: CASSTAAQGFEETQYF. As DNA, the CDR3 is TGTGCCAGTAGTACCGCCGCTCAGGGTTTTGAAGAGACCCAGTACTTC.

In this sample, this clone turned up a few times. V is TRBV19 and J is TRBJ2-1; 7 bases fit TRBD1. The CDR3 covers 13 residues. CDR1 is LNHDA and CDR2 is SQIVND in the germline V gene (reference sequence). Unmatched junction bases numbered 6, after V lost 9 bases and J lost 4 bases. CDR3 nucleotide sequence: TGTGCCAGCCGGGACAGTAGTTACAATGAGCAGTTCTTC. Its translation: CASRDSSYNEQFF. Supplemented by reference TRBV19 and TRBJ2-1, the full variable domain reads DGGITQSPKYLFRKEGQNVTLSCEQNLNHDAMYWYRQDPGQGLRLIYYSQIVNDFQKGDIAEGYSVSREKKESFPLTVTSAQKNPTAFYLCASRDSSYNEQFFGPGTRLTVL.

This clone has a single count. The chain recombines TRBV7-9 with TRBJ1-2; D remains ambiguous. Germline CDR1 SEHNR, CDR2 FQNEAQ (reference sequence). Trimming took 5 bases from V and 3 from J, leaving 10 bases between them. The CDR3 covers 13 residues. The CDR3 DNA reads as TGTGCCAGCAGCACATGGGAGGACTATGGCTACACCTTC. Translated: CASSTWEDYGYTF.

The chain combines TRBV6-5 with TRBJ1-1; unclear D gene. The germline gives CDR1 MNHEY, CDR2 SVGAGI. This CDR3 spans 13 amino acids. The V gene lost 7 bases and the J gene lost 4 bases, with 13 bases spanning the gap. The CDR3 DNA follows: TGTGCCAGCACCCCGAGGCCCGGCACTGAAGCTTTCTTT. It specifies CASTPRPGTEAFF.

This clone is a singleton in its sample. J is TRBJ2-3 and V is TRBV11-2, with unresolved D. This CDR3 is built from 14 residues. Germline V CDR1 and CDR2: SGHAT, FQNNGV. Trimming took 0 bases from V and 10 from J, leaving 14 bases between them. DNA for the CDR3: TGTGCCAGCAGCTTAGAAAACTACTCACATGCGCAGTATTTT. Amino acid sequence: CASSLENYSHAQYF. Together with reference TRBV11-2 and TRBJ2-3, the CDR3 gives the full variable domain: EAGVAQSPRYKIIEKRQSVAFWCNPISGHATLYWYQQILGQGPKLLIQFQNNGVVDDSQLPKDRFSAERLKGVDSTLKIQPAKLEDSAVYLCASSLENYSHAQYFGPGTRLTVL.

J is TRBJ1-5 and V is TRBV10-2; a weak D match, TRBD1 (6 bases). The CDR3 is made up of 13 amino acids. Germline V gene lookup returns CDR1 WSHSY and CDR2 SAAADI. Between the trimmed V and J ends, which lost 6 bases and 5 bases, there was a span of 11 bases. CDR3 loop: CASRGPGDQPQHF. CDR3 nucleotide sequence: TGCGCCAGCAGGGGGCCAGGGGATCAGCCCCAGCATTTT.

V and J are TRBV7-9 and TRBJ1-6, with a possible D match to TRBD1 (6 bases). The CDR3 has 16 residues. The ends were cut back, 5 bases at V and 0 bases at J, with 11 bases in the middle. Germline CDR1 SEHNR, CDR2 FQNEAQ (reference sequence). The CDR3 sequence is CASSPGQSSYNSPLHF. The CDR3 DNA reads as TGTGCCAGCAGCCCCGGACAGAGCTCCTATAATTCACCCCTCCACTTT.

For this clone: At one of its ends the junction is not consistent with the germline gene, which may arise from a read error. The chain recombines TRBV2 with TRBJ1-6, with D hard to call. This CDR3 contains 15 residues. The germline CDR1 and CDR2 sequences are SNHLY and FYNNEI. The CDR3 DNA reads as TGTGCCAGCAGTGAAGCGCAACAGCTGTATTCGCCCCTCCACTTT. Its protein product is CASSEAQQLYSPLHF. The full variable domain, in which reference TRBV2 and TRBJ1-6 provide the parts outside the CDR3, is EPEVTQTPSHQVTQMGQEVILRCVPISNHLYFYWYRQILGQKVEFLVSFYNNEISEKSEIFDDQFSVERPDGSNFTLKIRSTKLEDSAMYFCASSEAQQLYSPLHFGNGTRLTVT.

The gene calls are TRBV5-1 and TRBJ2-7; possibly TRBD1 for D (6 bases). Between the trimmed V and J ends, which lost 6 bases and 7 bases, there was a span of 14 bases. Germline V gene lookup returns CDR1 SGHRS and CDR2 YFSETQ. The CDR3 is 12 amino acids. The DNA of the CDR3 is TGCGCCAGCACCGCGGTCCAGGGGGAGCAGTACTTC. Its translation: CASTAVQGEQYF.

The chain joins TRBV2 to TRBJ1-6; weak D call: TRBD1 (5 bases). The CDR3 loop spans 13 amino acids. CDR1 and CDR2 (germline): SNHLY, FYNNEI. Between the trimmed V and J ends, which lost 11 bases and 11 bases, there was a span of 19 bases. This CDR3 is CAVPRTAGPPLHF. The CDR3 nucleotides are TGTGCCGTCCCTCGGACGGCGGGGCCACCCCTCCACTTT.

The gene calls are TRBV6-5 and TRBJ1-6; 7 bases are shared with TRBD1. The CDR3 consists of 15 residues. V shed 4 bases and J 7 bases; nucleotides not matched to a gene: 7. Germline V lookup: CDR1 MNHEY, CDR2 SVGAGI. The CDR3 DNA is TGTGCCAGCAGTTCTTACCGGACAGGAAATTCACCCCTCCACTTT. This codes for CASSSYRTGNSPLHF.

V and J are TRBV2 and TRBJ1-2, with 7 bases aligning to TRBD1. The CDR3 has 15 amino acids. After removal of 0 bases from V and 7 bases from J, the junction contained 8 bases not matched to a gene. Germline V gene data show CDR1 as SNHLY and CDR2 as FYNNEI. The CDR3 protein is CASSEAPRGLVGYTF. The DNA for the CDR3 is TGTGCCAGCAGTGAAGCGCCAAGGGGGCTTGTTGGCTACACCTTC.

CDR3 DNA: TGTGCCAGCAGCCAAACAGGGGGCCTCTATGGCTACACCTTC. Its protein product is CASSQTGGLYGYTF. The chain carries TRBV7-3 and TRBJ1-2; 9 nucleotides line up with TRBD1. The germline V gene encodes CDR1 SGHTA and CDR2 FQGTGA. The trim removed 5 bases at V and 4 bases at J, leaving 5 bases unmatched. This CDR3 spans 14 amino acids.

CDR3 loop: CASSHPRTGPYEQYF. In DNA, the CDR3 is TGTGCCAGCAGCCATCCCCGGACAGGACCCTACGAGCAGTACTTC. The rearrangement uses TRBV5-6 and TRBJ2-7; 7 bases align to TRBD1. Germline CDR1 reads SGHDT; CDR2 reads YYEEEE. This CDR3 contains 15 residues. The V gene end was trimmed by 4 bases and the J gene end by 2 bases; junction bases not matched to a gene: 9.

This chain uses TRBV7-9 with TRBJ2-5, with 10 bases that match TRBD1. CDR3 length: 15 amino acids. Germline CDR1 SEHNR, CDR2 FQNEAQ (reference sequence). V was pared by 4 bases and J by 3 bases, with 5 bases of the junction left unmatched. The CDR3 loop is CASSWGTGVKETQYF. As DNA, the CDR3 is TGTGCCAGCAGCTGGGGGACAGGGGTAAAAGAGACCCAGTACTTC.

The CDR3 DNA reads as TGTGCCAGCAGCTTAGGGAGGGAGGCTGGCTACACCTTC. As protein: CASSLGREAGYTF. The chain joins TRBV11-2 to TRBJ1-2; unclear D gene. Trimming stripped 1 base from V and 7 bases from J, with 10 bases between. CDR1 SGHAT and CDR2 FQNNGV come from the germline V gene. The CDR3 loop spans 13 amino acids.

V is TRBV7-9 and J is TRBJ2-1, with TRBD2 identical over 9 bases. The CDR3 totals 16 residues. After removal of 4 bases from V and 3 bases from J, the junction contained 7 bases not matched to a gene. The germline gives CDR1 SEHNR, CDR2 FQNEAQ (reference sequence). The chain's CDR3 is CASSSPTSGVYNEQFF. DNA of the CDR3: TGTGCCAGCAGCTCCCCGACTAGCGGAGTCTACAATGAGCAGTTCTTC.

The chain has TRBV7-8 and TRBJ2-1; unclear D gene. From germline, CDR1 is SGHVS and CDR2 FQNEAQ. This CDR3 has 11 amino acids. The V gene lost 2 bases and the J gene lost 7 bases, with 3 bases spanning the gap. CDR3 nucleotide sequence: TGTGCCAGCAGCTTACGGAATGAGCAGTTCTTC. Translating gives CASSLRNEQFF.

This clone was seen a handful of times. The CDR3 reads CASSSQQGPRGEQFF. In DNA, the CDR3 is TGTGCCAGCAGCTCCCAACAGGGGCCGCGCGGTGAGCAGTTCTTC. This chain connects TRBV7-3 to TRBJ2-1, with 7 bases fitting TRBD1. The germline gives CDR1 SGHTA, CDR2 FQGTGA. The ends lost 4 bases at V and 9 bases at J; junction bases unmatched: 12. This CDR3 has 15 amino acids.

This rearrangement joins TRBV18 to TRBJ2-3; 8 bases map to TRBD1. V trimming: 3 bases; J trimming: 0 bases; junction bases outside the gene matches: 8. Germline loops: CDR1 KGHSH, CDR2 LQKENI. The CDR3 has 17 residues. The CDR3: CASSPGQGVPSTDTQYF. The CDR3 DNA reads as TGTGCCAGCTCACCCGGACAGGGAGTCCCTAGCACAGATACGCAGTATTTT.